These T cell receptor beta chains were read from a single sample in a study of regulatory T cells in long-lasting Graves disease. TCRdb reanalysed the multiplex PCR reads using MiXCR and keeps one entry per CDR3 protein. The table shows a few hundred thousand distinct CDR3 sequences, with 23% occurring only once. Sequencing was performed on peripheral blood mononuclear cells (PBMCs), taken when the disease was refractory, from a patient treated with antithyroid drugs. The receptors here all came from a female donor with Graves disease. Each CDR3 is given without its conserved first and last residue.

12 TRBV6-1 ASSGASGEETQY
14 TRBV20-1 SARSPGTGGNYGYT
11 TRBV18 ASSPTGADGYT
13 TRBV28 ASSINGRRNQPQH
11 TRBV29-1 SVEPDGHTEAF
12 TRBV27 VSRSRRKNTEAF
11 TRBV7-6 ASSLDRGYEAF
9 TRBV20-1 SAGRNEKLF
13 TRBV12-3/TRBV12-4 ASSKSGTGHTEAF
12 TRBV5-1 ASSKGQAWTEAF
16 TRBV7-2 ASSSPSVDLPVTYGYT
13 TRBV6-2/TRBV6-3 ASSEQGAGGNTIY
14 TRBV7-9 ASSLAPLADQETQY
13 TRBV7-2 ASSLLQTTNEKLF
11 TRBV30 AWRKTSNQPQH
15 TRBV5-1 TSSLPGLAGAKNIQY
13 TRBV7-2 ASSLEVSVNQPQH
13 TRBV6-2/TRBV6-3 ASSYSGTGGYEQY
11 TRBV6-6 ASSYSRTDGYT
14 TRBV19 ASNRASRDGSYEQY
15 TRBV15 ATSRDFLAAGGSEQY
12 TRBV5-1 ASSPGQGAFGYT
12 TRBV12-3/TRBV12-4 ASSRTSTRAPLH
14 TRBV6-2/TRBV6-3 ASSERAGWENYGYT
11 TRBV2 ASSRDRGEKLF
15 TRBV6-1 ASSELAGGGRQETQY
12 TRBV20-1 SAVTGGYTDTQY
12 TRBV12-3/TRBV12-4 ASSFVSPRGEQY
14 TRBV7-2 ASSLGLRGNTGELF
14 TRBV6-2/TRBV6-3 ASSSAWGGKVYEQY
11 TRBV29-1 SVERESGNTIY
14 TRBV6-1 ASSSIQGLSTDTQY
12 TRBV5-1 ASSITDSTGELF
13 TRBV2 ASSERSTSTDTQY
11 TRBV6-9 ASSYAVNTEAF
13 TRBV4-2 ASSQAGERTDTQY
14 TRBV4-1 ASSHEQGILHQPQH
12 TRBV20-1 SAIVRGGGNTIY
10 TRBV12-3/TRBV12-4 ASKETAYEQY
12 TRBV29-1 SGDCLLAKNIQY
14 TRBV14 ASSQVVGVVNTEAF
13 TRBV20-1 SAISGRGRYNEQF
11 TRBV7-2 ASSWAGNTEAF
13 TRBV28 ASSFPSAGTGELF
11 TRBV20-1 SACYSSNTEAF
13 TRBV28 ASSSSGTGGSGYT
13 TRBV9 ASSVECWESYEQY
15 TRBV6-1 ASSHGAGTGQSYEQY
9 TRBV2 ARGIGEKLF
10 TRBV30 AWSLGLIEAF
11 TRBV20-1 SAAGTTAYEQY
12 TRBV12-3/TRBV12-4 ASSKTGGPDEQY
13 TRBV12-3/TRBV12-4 ASSLSSQISYEQY